This passage covers 18 T cell receptor beta chains from one sample sequenced in a study of vaccination and CD4 T cells after COVID-19. The antigens of these receptors remain unknown. Researchers used the Oncomine TCR Beta short-read assay to sequence DNA from cultured CD4+ T cells. TCRdb processed the PCR reads anew with MiXCR; each CDR3 protein has one entry. This table has just under 20,000 distinct CDR3 sequences, 26% appearing once. The treatment denotes: roughly 10-day PBMC culture with coronavirus spike peptide pools or control peptides (ViraFEST assay). The specimen was cultured CD4+ T cells from blood. These receptors were taken from a human donor with COVID-19.

The rearrangement links TRBV10-1 to TRBJ2-1, with a tentative D call TRBD1 (8 bases). The CDR3 is 15 amino acids. Germline assignment: CDR1 WNHNN and CDR2 SYGVQD (reference sequence). Trimming stripped 4 bases from V and 3 bases from J, with 13 bases between. The CDR3 nucleotides are TGCGCCAGCAGTGTTACAGGGGGGGACTACAATGAGCAGTTCTTC. This encodes CASSVTGGDYNEQFF.

The gene calls are TRBV27 and TRBJ1-2, with a weak D call TRBD1 (5 bases). Germline V lookup: CDR1 MNHEY, CDR2 SMNVEV (reference sequence). The CDR3 sequence is 16 residues long. V lost 3 bases and J 4 bases, leaving 18 bases between the germline ends. DNA of the CDR3: TGTGCCAGCAGTTTTTCATATGACAGTCCGCTCTATGGCTACACCTTC. Translated: CASSFSYDSPLYGYTF.

The V gene is TRBV19, the J gene TRBJ2-2; D ambiguous. The length of the CDR3 is 14 residues. The V and J ends lost 6 bases and 0 bases respectively, with 8 bases between them. Germline CDR1 and CDR2: LNHDA and SQIVND (reference sequence). CDR3 amino acids: CASRIESNTGELFF. The CDR3 bases are TGTGCCAGTAGGATCGAGTCGAACACCGGGGAGCTGTTTTTT.

This clonotype was seen a handful of times. V and J are TRBV7-2 and TRBJ1-2, with D possibly matching TRBD1 (6 bases). Germline V gene lookup returns CDR1 SGHTA and CDR2 FQGNSA. V was pared by 5 bases and J by 1 base, with 20 bases between. The CDR3 has 17 residues. The CDR3 loop is CASSPTDRPPFNYGYTF. In DNA form, the CDR3 reads TGTGCCAGCAGCCCGACCGACAGGCCCCCGTTTAACTATGGCTACACCTTC.

This clonotype was detected only a few times. CDR3 nucleotides: TGCGCCAGCAGCTCCAACAAACAGGGGGGAAACCATGGCTACACCTTC. Translated, it gives CASSSNKQGGNHGYTF. The V and J genes are TRBV5-1 and TRBJ1-2, with TRBD1 matching 8 bases. From germline, CDR1 is SGHRS and CDR2 YFSETQ. The J segment lost 6 bases and the V segment lost 3 bases, leaving 13 bases of the junction unmatched. The CDR3 has 16 amino acids.

This clonotype was observed a few times. The chain employs TRBV10-1 and TRBJ2-5; TRBD2 matches 11 bases. The J segment lost 4 bases and the V segment lost 6 bases, leaving 4 bases of the junction unmatched. CDR1 and CDR2 from the germline V gene are WNHNN and SYGVQD (reference sequence). The CDR3 totals 14 residues. The CDR3 DNA reads TGCGCCAGCAGAAGACTAGCGGGGAGAGAGACCCAGTACTTC. Encoded protein: CASRRLAGRETQYF.

The table lists this clonotype with a few counts. This chain uses TRBV11-3 with TRBJ2-7; 7 positions agree with TRBD2. Germline V gene lookup returns CDR1 SGHNT and CDR2 YENEEA. Losses at the gene ends were 1 base for V and 6 bases for J; bases not matched to a gene: 6. The CDR3 is 14 amino acids. The CDR3 region has the DNA TGTGCCAGCAGCTTAGGTCGGGGGGATCCCGAGCAGTACTTC. Protein product: CASSLGRGDPEQYF.

This clonotype was detected a few times. The chain recombines TRBV7-2 with TRBJ2-1; 14 positions match TRBD2. J gave up 9 bases and V 5 bases, and 9 bases lay outside the gene matches. Germline V CDR1 and CDR2: SGHTA, FQGNSA. This CDR3 spans 16 amino acids. The CDR3 loop is CASSPGTSGGRVEQFF. As DNA, the CDR3 is TGTGCCAGCAGCCCGGGGACTAGCGGGGGTCGGGTTGAGCAGTTCTTC.

This clonotype was seen only a few times. The chain has TRBV20-1 and TRBJ1-3, with 9 bases identical to TRBD1. Per the germline V gene, CDR1 is DFQATT and CDR2 is SNEGSKA (reference sequence). Trimming removed 6 bases from V and 5 bases from J; junction bases left unmatched: 11. The length of the CDR3 is 15 residues. Here the CDR3 DNA reads TGCAGTGCACAGGCGGGGACAGGGATAAGAAACACCATATATTTT. It encodes CSAQAGTGIRNTIYF.

This clonotype was counted only a few times. The genes are TRBV2 and TRBJ2-5; TRBD2 matches 13 bases. This CDR3 has 16 amino acids. CDR1 and CDR2 from the germline V gene are SNHLY and FYNNEI. Trimming cost V 7 bases and J 4 bases; bases outside gene matches: 9. CDR3 DNA sequence: TGTGCCAGCACGGGGACTAGCGGGACCTCCGGAGAGACCCAGTACTTC. Translation: CASTGTSGTSGETQYF.

This clonotype showed up just a few times. The CDR3 sequence is CASSYRSSGANVLTF. In DNA, the CDR3 is TGTGCCAGCAGTTATAGGAGCTCTGGGGCCAACGTCCTGACTTTC. This chain joins TRBV6-2 or TRBV6-3 and TRBJ2-6; D unresolved. The germline gives CDR1 MNHEY, CDR2 SVGEGT. Between the trimmed V and J ends, which lost 3 bases and 0 bases, there was a span of 6 bases. The CDR3 runs to 15 residues.

This chain joins TRBV6-2 or TRBV6-3 and TRBJ1-1; D is unclear. There are 12 residues in the CDR3. Per germline, CDR1 MNHEY and CDR2 SVGEGT. Trimming removed 8 bases from V and 6 bases from J, with 13 bases in between. The CDR3 loop is CASLTPRSEAFF. CDR3 DNA: TGTGCCAGCTTGACCCCCAGGTCTGAAGCTTTCTTT.

CDR3 DNA: TGCAGTGCCACCCATCCGGGACAGGGGACGGACTATCCTTTCTTT. It is translated as CSATHPGQGTDYPFF. The V and J genes are TRBV20-1 and TRBJ1-1; TRBD1 matches 10 bases. There are 15 residues in the CDR3. Germline CDR1 is DFQATT and CDR2 is SNEGSKA (reference sequence). Trimming took 6 bases from V and 12 from J; bases not matched to a gene: 19.

V usage is TRBV29-1 and J usage is TRBJ2-3; TRBD1 agrees at 7 bases. V lost 6 bases, J lost 0 bases, and 6 bases stayed unmatched. This CDR3 comprises 14 residues. Germline V CDR1 and CDR2: SQVTM, ANQGSEA. The CDR3 reads CSVRSTGSTDTQYF. In DNA, the CDR3 is TGCAGCGTGCGGTCGACAGGGAGCACAGATACGCAGTATTTT.

The chain uses TRBV18 and TRBJ2-5; 7 nucleotides line up with TRBD1. The junction had 6 bases not matched to a gene; V was cut back by 2 bases and J by 3 bases. The CDR3 runs 15 residues. The germline CDR1 and CDR2 sequences are KGHSH and LQKENI. Here the CDR3 reads CASSPVPGQKETQYF. As DNA, the CDR3 is TGTGCCAGCTCACCAGTACCGGGACAGAAAGAGACCCAGTACTTC.

The chain has TRBV24-1 and TRBJ2-1, with D perhaps given as TRBD1 or TRBD2 (5 bases each). The CDR3 has 15 amino acids. Germline CDR1 KGHDR, CDR2 SFDVKD. V lost 4 bases and J lost 5, with 14 bases in between. The CDR3 reads CATSDPGRKNNEQFF. The CDR3 coding sequence is TGTGCCACCAGTGACCCGGGACGGAAAAACAATGAGCAGTTCTTC.

The V and J genes are TRBV10-2 and TRBJ1-4; D is uncertain. Trimming took 6 bases from V and 2 from J, leaving 13 bases between them. The CDR3 has 15 amino acids. Germline assignment: CDR1 WSHSY and CDR2 SAAADI. The CDR3 region has the DNA TGCGCCAGCAGACACTCCCGGGCCACTAATGAAAAACTGTTTTTT. It encodes CASRHSRATNEKLFF.

This clonotype has only a few counts. DNA for the CDR3: TGTGCCAGCAGCTCTCCAGGCACAGATACGCAGTATTTT. This sequence encodes CASSSPGTDTQYF. The chain combines TRBV7-9 with TRBJ2-3; the D is unclear. The ends were cut back, 4 bases at V and 1 base at J, with 6 bases in the middle. CDR3 length equals 13 residues. Germline-derived CDR1 and CDR2 are SEHNR and FQNEAQ (reference sequence).